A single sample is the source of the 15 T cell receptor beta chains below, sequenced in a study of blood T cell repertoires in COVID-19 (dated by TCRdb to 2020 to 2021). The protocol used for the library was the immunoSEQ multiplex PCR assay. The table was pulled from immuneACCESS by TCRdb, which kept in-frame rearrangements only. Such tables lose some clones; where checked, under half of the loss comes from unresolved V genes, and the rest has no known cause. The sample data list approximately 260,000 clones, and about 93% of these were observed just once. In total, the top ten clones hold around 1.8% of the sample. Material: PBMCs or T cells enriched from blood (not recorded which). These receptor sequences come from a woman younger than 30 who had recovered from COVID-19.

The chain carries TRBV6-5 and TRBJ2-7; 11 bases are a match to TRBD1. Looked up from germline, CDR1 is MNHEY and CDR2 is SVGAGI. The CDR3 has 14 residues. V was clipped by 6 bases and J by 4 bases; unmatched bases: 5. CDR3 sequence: CASSLGQGAYEQYF. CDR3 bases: TGTGCCAGCAGCTTAGGACAGGGGGCGTACGAGCAGTACTTC.

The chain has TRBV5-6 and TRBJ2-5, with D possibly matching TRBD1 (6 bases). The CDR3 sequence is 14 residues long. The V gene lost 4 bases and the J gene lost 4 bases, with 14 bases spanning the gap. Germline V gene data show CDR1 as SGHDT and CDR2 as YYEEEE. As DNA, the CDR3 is TGTGCCAGCAGCCCAGGGGCCCGTGGAGAGACCCAGTACTTC. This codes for CASSPGARGETQYF.

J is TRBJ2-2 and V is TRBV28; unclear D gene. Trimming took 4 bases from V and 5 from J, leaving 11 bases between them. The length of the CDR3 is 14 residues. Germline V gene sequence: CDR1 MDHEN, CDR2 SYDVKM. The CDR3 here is CASSSQTWTGELFF. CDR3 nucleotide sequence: TGTGCCAGCAGTTCCCAAACTTGGACCGGGGAGCTGTTTTTT.

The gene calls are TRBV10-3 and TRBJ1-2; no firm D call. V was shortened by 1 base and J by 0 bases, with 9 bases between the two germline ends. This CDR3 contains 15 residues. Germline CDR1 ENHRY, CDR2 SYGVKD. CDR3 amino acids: CAISEFGSSNYGYTF. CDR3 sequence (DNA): TGTGCCATCAGTGAGTTCGGGTCCTCTAACTATGGCTACACCTTC.

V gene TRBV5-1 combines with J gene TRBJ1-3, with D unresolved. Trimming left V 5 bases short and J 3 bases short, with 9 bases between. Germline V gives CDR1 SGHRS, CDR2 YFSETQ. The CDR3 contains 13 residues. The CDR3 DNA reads TGCGCCAGCAGAGAAAGGAGTGGAAACACCATATATTTT. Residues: CASRERSGNTIYF.

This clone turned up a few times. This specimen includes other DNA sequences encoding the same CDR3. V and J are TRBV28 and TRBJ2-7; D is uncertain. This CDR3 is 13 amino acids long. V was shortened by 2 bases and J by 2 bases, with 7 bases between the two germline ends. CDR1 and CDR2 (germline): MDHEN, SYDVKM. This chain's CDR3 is CASSLGGTYEQYF. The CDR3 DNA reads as TGTGCCAGCAGTTTAGGCGGAACCTACGAGCAGTACTTC.

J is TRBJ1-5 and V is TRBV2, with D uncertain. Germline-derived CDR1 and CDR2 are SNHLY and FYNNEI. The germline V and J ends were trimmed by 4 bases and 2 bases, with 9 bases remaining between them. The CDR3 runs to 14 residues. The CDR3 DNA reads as TGTGCCAGCAGTGGCGTGGGAGGCAATCAGCCCCAGCATTTT. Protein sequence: CASSGVGGNQPQHF.

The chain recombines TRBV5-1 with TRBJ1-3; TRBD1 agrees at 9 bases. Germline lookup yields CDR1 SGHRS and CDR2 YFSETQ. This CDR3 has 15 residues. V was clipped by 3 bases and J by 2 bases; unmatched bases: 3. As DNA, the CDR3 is TGCGCCAGCAGCTCTACAGGGGGCACTGGAAACACCATATATTTT. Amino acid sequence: CASSSTGGTGNTIYF.

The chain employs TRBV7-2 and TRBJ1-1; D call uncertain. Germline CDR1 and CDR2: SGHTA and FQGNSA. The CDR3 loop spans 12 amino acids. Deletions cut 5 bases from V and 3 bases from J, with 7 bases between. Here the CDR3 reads CASSVGYTEAFF. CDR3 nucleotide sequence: TGTGCCAGCAGCGTCGGGTACACTGAAGCTTTCTTT. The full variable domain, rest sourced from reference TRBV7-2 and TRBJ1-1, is GAGVSQSPSNKVTEKGKDVELRCDPISGHTALYWYRQSLGQGLEFLIYFQGNSAPDKSGLPSDRFSAERTGGSVSTLTIQRTQQEDSAVYLCASSVGYTEAFFGQGTRLTVV.

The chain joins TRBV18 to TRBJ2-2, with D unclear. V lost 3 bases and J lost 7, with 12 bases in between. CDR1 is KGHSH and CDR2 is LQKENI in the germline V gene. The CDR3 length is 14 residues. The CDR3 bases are TGTGCCAGCTCACCCCCCATTCGGGTCGGGGAGCTGTTTTTT. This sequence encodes CASSPPIRVGELFF. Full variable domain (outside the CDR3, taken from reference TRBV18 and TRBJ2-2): NAGVMQNPRHLVRRRGQEARLRCSPMKGHSHVYWYRQLPEEGLKFMVYLQKENIIDESGMPKERFSAEFPKEGPSILRIQQVVRGDSAAYFCASSPPIRVGELFFGEGSRLTVL.

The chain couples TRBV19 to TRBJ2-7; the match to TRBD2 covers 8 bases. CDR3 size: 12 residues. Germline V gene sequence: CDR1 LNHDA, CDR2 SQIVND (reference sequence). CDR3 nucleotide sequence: TGTGCGTCGGGGGCGGGGGGTTACGAGCAGTACTTC. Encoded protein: CASGAGGYEQYF.

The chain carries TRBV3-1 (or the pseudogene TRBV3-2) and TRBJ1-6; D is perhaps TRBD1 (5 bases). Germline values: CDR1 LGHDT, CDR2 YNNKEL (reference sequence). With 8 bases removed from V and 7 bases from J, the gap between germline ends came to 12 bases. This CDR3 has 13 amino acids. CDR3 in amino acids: CASGGVGNSPLHF. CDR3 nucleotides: TGTGCCAGCGGGGGGGTCGGGAATTCACCCCTCCACTTT.

CDR3 protein: CASSQETAWPYEQYF. The CDR3 nucleotides read TGCGCCAGCAGCCAGGAGACTGCCTGGCCCTACGAGCAGTACTTC. The chain couples TRBV4-3 to TRBJ2-7; D is ambiguous. CDR1 is LGHNA and CDR2 is YSLEER in the germline V gene. This CDR3 has 15 residues. V shed 3 bases and J shed 2 bases, with 14 bases lying between them.

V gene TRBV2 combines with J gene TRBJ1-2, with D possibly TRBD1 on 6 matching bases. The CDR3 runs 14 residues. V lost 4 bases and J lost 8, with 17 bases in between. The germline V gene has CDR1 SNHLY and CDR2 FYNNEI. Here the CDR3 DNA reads TGTGCCAGCAGTGGGGGGCCGGGTTTAAACGGCTACACCTTC. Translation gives CASSGGPGLNGYTF.

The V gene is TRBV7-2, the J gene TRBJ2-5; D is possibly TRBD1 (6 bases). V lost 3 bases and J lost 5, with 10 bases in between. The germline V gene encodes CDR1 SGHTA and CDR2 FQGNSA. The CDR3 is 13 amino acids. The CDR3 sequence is CASSFYREETQYF. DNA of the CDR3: TGTGCCAGCAGCTTTTACAGGGAGGAGACCCAGTACTTC.